The 6 T cell receptor beta chains presented below share a single source sample, sequenced in a study of OX40 agonist ivuxolimab in advanced cancers. Measured with immunoSEQ multiplex PCR; TCRdb has only the in-frame clones, and not every one. The sample yields tens of thousands of clones, approximately 87% seen once. Sequenced material: CD4+ or CD8+ T cells sorted from blood, taken in a trial of the OX40 agonist ivuxolimab. These TCRs come from an adult with an advanced solid tumor such as melanoma, head and neck, liver or kidney cancer.

The chain couples TRBV7-2 to TRBJ1-5, with D unclear. Trimming shortened V by 1 base and J by 1 base, and 11 bases separated the two germline ends. The CDR3 is 16 amino acids. Germline-derived CDR1 and CDR2 are SGHTA and FQGNSA. The CDR3 bases are TGTGCCAGCAGCTTAGGATTCCTGCTGAGCAATCAGCCCCAGCATTTT. Residues: CASSLGFLLSNQPQHF.

Details on this clone: The same CDR3 can be traced to other DNA sequences in this sample. V is TRBV7-9 and J is TRBJ1-5, with TRBD1 as a possible D gene (5 bases). Trimming pared 5 bases from V and 7 bases from J, leaving 15 bases between. The CDR3 extends over 14 amino acids. Germline V gives CDR1 SEHNR, CDR2 FQNEAQ (reference sequence). In DNA, the CDR3 is TGTGCCAGCAGCCTCGGGGGGGGGAACCAGCCCCAGCATTTT. Translated: CASSLGGGNQPQHF.

The J gene is TRBJ1-1, the V gene TRBV29-1; D ambiguous. The CDR3 runs 14 residues. In germline, CDR1 is SQVTM, CDR2 ANQGSEA. Trimming removed 1 base at V and 5 bases at J, with 14 bases between. In DNA, the CDR3 is TGCAGCGTTGAAGGGGTCGGACGGAGGACTGAAGCTTTCTTT. Translating it yields CSVEGVGRRTEAFF.

CDR3 protein: CASSDSQETQYF. The CDR3 DNA sequence: TGTGCCAGCAGTGACAGCCAAGAGACCCAGTACTTC. The chain links TRBV2 to TRBJ2-5, with unresolved D. There are 12 residues in the CDR3. Germline assignment: CDR1 SNHLY and CDR2 FYNNEI. Trimming stripped 3 bases from V and 1 base from J, with 3 bases between.

This chain joins TRBV7-9 and TRBJ2-1; 8 bases match TRBD2. J lost 6 bases, V lost 1 base, and 8 bases had no gene match. The CDR3 covers 16 residues. Germline assignment: CDR1 SEHNR and CDR2 FQNEAQ (reference sequence). CDR3 amino acids: CASSLDSGGTSNEQFF. The DNA for the CDR3 is TGTGCCAGCAGCTTAGACAGCGGGGGTACCAGCAATGAGCAGTTCTTC.

This clone has only one observation. The chain couples TRBV7-2 to TRBJ1-2, with 9 bases fitting TRBD1. Germline CDR1 is SGHTA and CDR2 is FQGNSA. CDR3 length: 15 amino acids. Losses at the gene ends were 2 bases for V and 7 bases for J; bases not matched to a gene: 8. CDR3 sequence (DNA): TGTGCCAGCAGCTTATTCGTACAGGGGGCGCTTGGCTACACCTTC. Translation gives CASSLFVQGALGYTF. Using reference TRBV7-2 and TRBJ1-2 for the parts outside the CDR3, the full variable domain is GAGVSQSPSNKVTEKGKDVELRCDPISGHTALYWYRQSLGQGLEFLIYFQGNSAPDKSGLPSDRFSAERTGGSVSTLTIQRTQQEDSAVYLCASSLFVQGALGYTFGSGTRLTVV.